The T cell receptor beta chain described here comes from a study of shared clonotypes between healthy human individuals (dated by TCRdb to the early 2020s). Turning to the overall study: The cohort comprised a couple of women and three men aged 18 to 49 years. Per donor, three plates each were used for CD4 naive and CD4 memory, two for CD8 naive, and one for CD8 memory. Blood TCR repertoires of five healthy adults were deeply sequenced to estimate repertoire size and the extent of clonotype sharing between individuals. To increase sequencing depth and limit assay-specific biases, TCR repertoire library preparation and sequencing were carried out by different laboratories using diverse techniques. Each donor's leukapheresis produced roughly between roughly 0.94 and 9.5 billion PBMCs. Study-level results and caveats: Clonotypes shared by all four sorted-subset donors showed higher generation probabilities than non-shared clonotypes. Pairwise subsampling led to the expectation that sequencing depth would affect the degree of clonotype sharing among donors. Because the study included only a small number of donors, the genetic and exposure-history diversity represented was limited. Sampling was restricted to blood, and TCR repertoires in tissue are likely to differ from TCR repertoires in blood. Rarefaction of sorted-subset datasets indicated incomplete sequencing despite the large sequencing depth. Estimated clonotype richness was generally larger for naive than for memory subsets. Sharing across a few donors was observed for about 5% of naive CD4, 3% to 3.5% of naive CD8, 2% to 2.5% of memory CD4, and around 0.44% of memory CD8 clonotypes.

Donors were healthy HIV-negative adults with no recently reported acute infections or vaccinations. All donors were Caucasian adults living in Nashville, Tennessee, USA. CD4+ T cells were enriched by magnetic negative selection, after which naive cells were positively selected on CD45RA and the negative fraction was taken as the memory subset. After blood collection by leukapheresis, PBMCs were isolated using Ficoll-Histopaque density gradient centrifugation and then cryopreserved in the vapor phase of liquid nitrogen. Analytical flow cytometry was used to check the purity and quantity of each magnetically sorted T cell population. Genomic DNA was isolated from every sorted fraction and measured by UV absorbance on a Nanodrop 2000c. As regards this clone: Its antigen is unknown. There are no base qualities to consult, and no much larger clone falls within one base.

Using the deep immunoSEQ assay, TCR CDR3 regions were amplified from genomic DNA by multiplex PCR. Extracted genomic DNA from each cell subset was spread evenly across all wells of several immunoSEQ 96-well plates, with each plate serving as a replicate. For sorted subsets, approximately 190 ng of genomic DNA, equivalent to tens of thousands of T cell genomes, went into each replicate PCR. The purified libraries were quantified using a Qubit 3.0 fluorometer, sized with a Bioanalyzer 2100, and then quantified again using the KAPA Library Quantification kit. Every immunoSEQ 96-well plate was sequenced on a separate single-read 150-cycle Illumina NextSeq 550 flow cell. The paper's processing steps were these. Because only junctional sequences without quality scores were contained in the immunoSEQ output, filtering matching that applied to full-length reads could not be performed. Sequences were annotated with PyIR, a Python wrapper for IgBLAST v1.9, using IMGT germline references to assign V/J genes and CDR3. Reads were filtered out if the reads had weak V/J assignments (E-value above 1e-6), no CDR3, stop codons, out-of-frame junctions, or ambiguous translated residues. V3J clonotypes were defined as sequences sharing an identical inferred V gene, J gene, and CDR3 amino acid sequence. Percentage overlap between repertoires was computed as shared unique clonotypes divided by the size of the smaller repertoire. Repertoire richness was assessed with RTK rarefaction, the Chao1 estimator, and Recon v2.1 estimates of unobserved clonotypes. For all TCRbeta clonotypes obtained by the gDNA method from a few donors, generation probabilities were computed with OLGA. What TCRdb holds here is the immuneACCESS table cut down to in-frame rearrangements. Part of the clones is not present; checked against another copy, under half of the missing clones reflect an unresolved V gene, and the others are unexplained. The DNA was the basis for D and trimming; V, J and clone size are from that table. The sample table contains roughly 1,600,000 clones; only one count was recorded for around 98.5% of them. The leading ten clones occupy roughly 0.35% of the sample.

The junction carries 15 bases between V and J, which are trimmed by 3 bases and 0 bases respectively. There are 17 amino acids in the CDR3, from cysteine to phenylalanine inclusive. The only DNA kept is the CDR3, 51 bases in frame from the first base. Based on the germline V gene, the CDR1 and CDR2 sequences are LGHNA and YNFKEQ. The chain links TRBV4-2 with TRBJ1-3, and the D gene may be TRBD1, 5 bases matching. This sequence originates from a man aged 25 to 40 in good health. Sequencing used naive CD4+ T cells sorted from blood. This sample's cell subset or site label indicates: CD45RA+ positively selected. The CDR3 sequence is CASSHGVGDSSGNTIYF. The DNA sequence is TGTGCCAGCAGCCACGGGGTGGGCGACAGCTCTGGAAACACCATATATTTT.